These 17 T cell receptor beta chains were sequenced from one sample in a study of shared clonotypes between healthy human individuals. Generated by immunoSEQ multiplex PCR, the TCRdb table keeps only in-frame clones and is missing some. This table has about 2.4 million clones, over 85% appearing once. Material: naive CD4+ T cells from PBMCs. Subset reported: CD45RA+ positively selected. The receptors shown here come from a man in his late teens or twenties in good health. Some clones in this sample may be carry-over from other donors' samples.

V is TRBV5-1 and J is TRBJ1-2; weak D call: TRBD1 (6 bases). The CDR3 totals 14 residues. V was trimmed by 5 bases and J by 4 bases, leaving 15 bases between them. The germline CDR1 and CDR2 sequences are SGHRS and YFSETQ. DNA for the CDR3: TGCGCCAGCAGATTCCCAGGGGCGGTCTATGGCTACACCTTC. Residues: CASRFPGAVYGYTF.

The chain has TRBV18 and TRBJ2-5, with a tentative D call TRBD1 (6 bases). Germline lookup yields CDR1 KGHSH and CDR2 LQKENI. The V end lost 4 bases, the J end lost 1 base, and 10 bases lay between the germline ends. The CDR3 extends over 14 amino acids. CDR3 coding DNA: TGTGCCAGCTCACTTGCAGGGGTCCAAGAGACCCAGTACTTC. It codes for CASSLAGVQETQYF. The entire variable domain, with the rest obtained from reference TRBV18 and TRBJ2-5, is as follows: NAGVMQNPRHLVRRRGQEARLRCSPMKGHSHVYWYRQLPEEGLKFMVYLQKENIIDESGMPKERFSAEFPKEGPSILRIQQVVRGDSAAYFCASSLAGVQETQYFGPGTRLLVL.

The chain couples TRBV6-6 to TRBJ2-7; 7 positions match TRBD1. The germline V gene has CDR1 MNHNY and CDR2 SVGAGI (reference sequence). The CDR3 is 15 residues long. V lost 2 bases, J lost 10 bases, and 14 bases stayed unmatched. The CDR3 region is CASSYLTGTVLLQYF. CDR3 coding DNA: TGTGCCAGCAGTTACCTCACCGGGACAGTCCTCCTTCAGTACTTC.

The CDR3 spells CASRAGGEAGNEQFF. In nucleotides, the CDR3 is TGCGCCAGCAGGGCCGGGGGAGAGGCAGGGAATGAGCAGTTCTTC. V is TRBV5-1 and J is TRBJ2-1; the D gene is possibly TRBD2 (6 bases). CDR3 size: 15 residues. Trimming stripped 5 bases from V and 7 bases from J, with 19 bases between. Germline lookup yields CDR1 SGHRS and CDR2 YFSETQ.

This chain links TRBV28 with TRBJ1-4; D is possibly TRBD1 (5 bases). From germline, CDR1 is MDHEN and CDR2 SYDVKM. V was pared by 6 bases and J by 8 bases, with 10 bases between. This CDR3 has 12 amino acids. CDR3 in amino acids: CASSIRQEKLFF. As DNA, the CDR3 is TGTGCCAGCAGCATCCGACAGGAAAAACTGTTTTTT.

This CDR3 reads CASSNTGTNEQFF. CDR3 nucleotides: TGCGCCAGCAGCAACACCGGGACCAATGAGCAGTTCTTC. This chain uses TRBV5-1 with TRBJ2-1; D possibly matches TRBD1 or TRBD2 (5 bases each). CDR1 is SGHRS, CDR2 YFSETQ, per germline. This CDR3 is 13 amino acids long. The V gene lost 4 bases and the J gene lost 6 bases, with 11 bases spanning the gap.

This clone came up once. Here the CDR3 reads CASSGGSNEKLFF. The DNA for the CDR3 is TGTGCCAGCAGTGGTGGCAGCAATGAAAAACTGTTTTTT. V gene TRBV2 combines with J gene TRBJ1-4; D not resolved. V lost 4 bases and J lost 5, with 8 bases in between. This CDR3 comprises 13 residues. Germline CDR1 is SNHLY and CDR2 is FYNNEI.

J is TRBJ1-4 and V is TRBV29-1, with D uncertain. The CDR3 runs to 11 residues. Germline-derived CDR1 and CDR2 are SQVTM and ANQGSEA. V lost 5 bases and J lost 8, with 9 bases in between. CDR3 sequence (DNA): TGCAGCGTTTTTTTTTGGGAAAAACTGTTTTTT. Protein product: CSVFFWEKLFF.

The J gene is TRBJ2-5, the V gene TRBV5-4, with a possible D match to TRBD2 (7 bases). CDR1 SGHNT and CDR2 YYREEE come from the germline V gene (reference sequence). The CDR3 has 16 amino acids. V was cut by 4 bases and J by 1 base, with 17 bases left in between. CDR3 DNA sequence: TGTGCCAGCAGCCTTAAGGGGGGGGGACCCCAAGAGACCCAGTACTTC. Amino acid sequence: CASSLKGGGPQETQYF.

This sequence joins TRBV15 and TRBJ1-5; D remains ambiguous. The CDR3 covers 17 residues. The ends were cut back, 0 bases at V and 0 bases at J, with 12 bases in the middle. Germline CDR1 is LNHNV and CDR2 is YYDKDF (reference sequence). CDR3 sequence (DNA): TGTGCCACCAGCAGAGATGGCGACCGTTATAGCAATCAGCCCCAGCATTTT. It translates to CATSRDGDRYSNQPQHF.

The count of this clone is one. The gene calls are TRBV28 and TRBJ1-1, with D possibly being TRBD1 (5 bases). V lost 3 bases and J lost 5, with 13 bases in between. CDR1 MDHEN and CDR2 SYDVKM come from the germline V gene. The CDR3 contains 14 residues. CDR3 nucleotide sequence: TGTGCCAGCAGTTTCGGGGGGGTAGAGACTGAAGCTTTCTTT. This encodes CASSFGGVETEAFF. Drawing the rest from reference TRBV28 and TRBJ1-1, the complete variable domain is DVKVTQSSRYLVKRTGEKVFLECVQDMDHENMFWYRQDPGLGLRLIYFSYDVKMKEKGDIPEGYSVSREKKERFSLILESASTNQTSMYLCASSFGGVETEAFFGQGTRLTVV.

The gene calls are TRBV6-6 and TRBJ1-4, with D possibly TRBD1 on 6 matching bases. The CDR3 covers 13 residues. Trimming pared 7 bases from V and 7 bases from J, leaving 13 bases between. Germline lookup yields CDR1 MNHNY and CDR2 SVGAGI (reference sequence). The CDR3 reads CASTPRGGEKLFF. CDR3 bases: TGTGCCAGCACCCCTCGAGGGGGTGAAAAACTGTTTTTT.

The chain employs TRBV18 and TRBJ1-2; 9 nucleotides align to TRBD1. The CDR3 has 14 amino acids. V lost 3 bases to trimming and J lost 6 bases; unmatched junction nucleotides: 5. Per germline, CDR1 KGHSH and CDR2 LQKENI. The CDR3 reads CASSPTGGPDGYTF. CDR3 bases: TGTGCCAGCTCACCGACAGGGGGTCCTGATGGCTACACCTTC.

The rearrangement uses TRBV10-3 and TRBJ2-3, with 7 positions matching TRBD2. CDR1 is ENHRY, CDR2 SYGVKD, per germline. The length of the CDR3 is 12 residues. J gave up 5 bases and V 10 bases, and 6 bases lay outside the gene matches. The CDR3 here is CATAGVEDTQYF. CDR3 DNA sequence: TGTGCCACCGCGGGGGTGGAAGATACGCAGTATTTT.

The rearrangement links TRBV5-4 to TRBJ2-5; tentative D call: TRBD1 (5 bases). The germline V gene has CDR1 SGHNT and CDR2 YYREEE (reference sequence). The CDR3 runs to 14 residues. V lost 3 bases to trimming and J lost 3 bases, with 12 bases between them. In DNA, the CDR3 is TGTGCCAGCAGCTCAGCTGGGGCCAAAGAGACCCAGTACTTC. This encodes CASSSAGAKETQYF.

The chain has TRBV27 and TRBJ2-7; no clear D gene. Germline-derived CDR1 and CDR2 are MNHEY and SMNVEV (reference sequence). V lost 3 bases and J lost 3, with 6 bases in between. The CDR3 is 12 amino acids. The CDR3 sequence is CASSFGSYEQYF. In DNA form, the CDR3 reads TGTGCCAGCAGTTTCGGCAGCTACGAGCAGTACTTC.

This chain connects TRBV28 to TRBJ2-7, with a weak D call TRBD1 (6 bases). Germline-derived CDR1 and CDR2 are MDHEN and SYDVKM. V lost 2 bases and J lost 5, with 16 bases in between. The CDR3 is 15 amino acids. Here the CDR3 reads CASSLPGHADHEQYF. CDR3 coding DNA: TGTGCCAGCAGTTTACCGGGACACGCCGACCACGAGCAGTACTTC.